The rows below give T cell receptor beta chains drawn from one sample of a study of T cell responses to AZD1222 COVID-19 vaccine. Sequencing was performed with immunoSEQ multiplex PCR; in TCRdb, only in-frame clones are kept and a portion is missing. The repertoire holds under 120,000 clones, with 70% to 90% as singletons. The sample in question was peripheral blood, obtained 28 days after the second AZD1222 dose. These receptor sequences come from an adult who received the AZD1222 COVID-19 vaccine. The CDR3 runs from the conserved cysteine through the conserved F or W. The order of the fields is CDR3 protein, CDR3 DNA, V gene, D gene, J gene, clone size. A D gene is named only where the DNA matches it firmly. Size values are once, few and many counts, or a class for expanded clones, and some rows have none.

CASSTQRQGGSRGYTF	TGTGCCAGCAGTACACAAAGACAGGGGGGGTCTCGCGGCTACACCTTC	TRBV27	TRBD1	TRBJ1-2	NA
CASSVARAGANQPQHF	TGTGCCAGTAGTGTAGCTCGGGCAGGGGCGAATCAGCCCCAGCATTTT	TRBV19	NA	TRBJ1-5	medium-sized
CAWSSESYGYTF	TGTGCCTGGAGTTCTGAAAGTTATGGCTACACCTTC	TRBV30	NA	TRBJ1-2	NA
CASSPGTVDVETQYF	TGTGCCAGTAGTCCCGGGACAGTGGACGTGGAGACCCAGTACTTC	TRBV19	TRBD1	TRBJ2-5	NA
CASTDRLGTDTQYF	TGTGCCAGCACCGACAGGCTGGGCACAGATACGCAGTATTTT	TRBV2	NA	TRBJ2-3	NA
CASSQMGSFSFDSETQYF	TGTGCCAGCAGCCAAATGGGGTCGTTCTCCTTCGATTCAGAGACCCAGTACTTC	TRBV27	NA	TRBJ2-5	NA
CASSTGTGGIEGYTF	TGTGCCAGCAGCACCGGGACAGGGGGAATTGAGGGCTACACCTTC	TRBV7-3	TRBD1	TRBJ1-2	NA
CASSKAHGTFKNIQYF	TGTGCCAGCAGCAAAGCTCATGGGACATTTAAAAACATTCAGTACTTC	TRBV21-1	NA	TRBJ2-4	NA
CAISDSQINYGYTF	TGTGCCATCAGTGATAGTCAGATAAACTATGGCTACACCTTC	TRBV10-3	NA	TRBJ1-2	few
CASSQDSRGGRYGYTF	TGCGCCAGCAGCCAAGATAGCAGGGGGGGACGTTATGGCTACACCTTC	TRBV4-1	TRBD1	TRBJ1-2	once
CAWNLVSYNEQFF	TGTGCCTGGAATCTGGTCTCCTACAATGAGCAGTTCTTC	TRBV30	NA	TRBJ2-1	NA
CASSLGQEVEKLFF	TGTGCCAGCAGTTTAGGACAGGAGGTTGAAAAACTGTTTTTT	TRBV28	TRBD1	TRBJ1-4	NA
CASSLSSGTSGYTNTQYF	TGTGCCAGCAGTTTATCCTCCGGGACTAGCGGGTACACGAATACGCAGTATTTT	TRBV27	TRBD2	TRBJ2-3	NA
CASSQGTGGYQPQHF	TGTGCCAGCAGCCAGGGGACAGGGGGCTACCAGCCCCAGCATTTT	TRBV5-8	TRBD1	TRBJ1-5	NA
CASSWTKTGGEVYGYTF	TGCGCCAGCAGCTGGACAAAGACGGGGGGCGAAGTTTATGGCTACACCTTC	TRBV5-1	NA	TRBJ1-2	NA
CASSWTSGSPNEQFF	TGTGCCAGCAGCTGGACTAGCGGGAGCCCTAATGAGCAGTTCTTC	TRBV7-3	TRBD2	TRBJ2-1	NA
CASSLARDSEQYF	TGTGCCAGCAGTTTAGCCAGGGATTCCGAGCAGTACTTC	TRBV12-3/TRBV12-4	NA	TRBJ2-7	NA
CASSLAPPPTTQYF	TGTGCCAGCAGCTTAGCCCCGCCCCCGACGACCCAGTACTTC	TRBV11-3	NA	TRBJ2-5	NA
CASSSTGPSNQPQHF	TGTGCCAGCAGCTCTACCGGGCCTAGCAATCAGCCCCAGCATTTT	TRBV7-8	NA	TRBJ1-5	few
CASSPNKGTNEKLFF	TGTGCCAGCTCCCCCAATAAGGGGACTAATGAAAAACTGTTTTTT	TRBV18	NA	TRBJ1-4	NA
CASSSQRFYNEQFF	TGTGCCAGCAGTAGCCAGCGGTTCTACAATGAGCAGTTCTTC	TRBV6-5	NA	TRBJ2-1	NA
CSASQGQPNNSPLHF	TGCAGTGCTAGTCAAGGCCAGCCTAATAATTCACCCCTCCACTTT	TRBV20-1	NA	TRBJ1-6	NA
CASSPWTSGSGGDIQYF	TGTGCCAGCAGCCCATGGACTAGCGGGAGCGGGGGGGACATTCAGTACTTC	TRBV4-2	TRBD2	TRBJ2-4	NA
CASSYRGYNQPQHF	TGTGCCAGCAGTTACAGAGGATACAATCAGCCCCAGCATTTT	TRBV6-2/TRBV6-3	NA	TRBJ1-5	NA
CASSQDLGPENTEAFF	TGTGCCAGCAGCCAAGATTTGGGCCCAGAGAACACTGAAGCTTTCTTT	TRBV3-1/TRBV3-2	NA	TRBJ1-1	NA
CASSLSQGTEAFF	TGTGCCAGCAGCTTATCTCAGGGCACTGAAGCTTTCTTT	TRBV7-2	NA	TRBJ1-1	NA
CASSIAGTSSYEQFF	TGTGCCAGTAGTATAGCCGGGACTAGTTCCTATGAGCAGTTCTTC	TRBV19	TRBD2	TRBJ2-1	once
CASSPISGSTDTQYF	TGTGCCAGCTCACCCATTAGCGGGAGCACAGATACGCAGTATTTT	TRBV18	TRBD2	TRBJ2-3	NA
CASSLKGGPGNQPQHF	TGCGCCAGCAGCCTAAAAGGGGGCCCGGGCAATCAGCCCCAGCATTTT	TRBV4-1	TRBD1	TRBJ1-5	NA
CASSHRLDGFSMNTEAFF	TGCGCCAGCAGCCACCGATTGGACGGATTTTCAATGAACACTGAAGCTTTCTTT	TRBV4-1	NA	TRBJ1-1	NA
CASSLRTGASFNEKLFF	TGTGCCAGCAGCCTAAGGACCGGGGCATCGTTTAATGAAAAACTGTTTTTT	TRBV7-9	NA	TRBJ1-4	NA
CASSLAIMFGSGAGANVLTF	TGTGCCAGCAGCTTGGCCATTATGTTTGGCTCCGGCGCTGGGGCCAACGTCCTGACTTTC	TRBV5-5	NA	TRBJ2-6	few
CASSFSGPRGELFF	TGTGCCAGCAGTTTTAGCGGACCACGCGGGGAGCTGTTTTTT	TRBV28	NA	TRBJ2-2	NA